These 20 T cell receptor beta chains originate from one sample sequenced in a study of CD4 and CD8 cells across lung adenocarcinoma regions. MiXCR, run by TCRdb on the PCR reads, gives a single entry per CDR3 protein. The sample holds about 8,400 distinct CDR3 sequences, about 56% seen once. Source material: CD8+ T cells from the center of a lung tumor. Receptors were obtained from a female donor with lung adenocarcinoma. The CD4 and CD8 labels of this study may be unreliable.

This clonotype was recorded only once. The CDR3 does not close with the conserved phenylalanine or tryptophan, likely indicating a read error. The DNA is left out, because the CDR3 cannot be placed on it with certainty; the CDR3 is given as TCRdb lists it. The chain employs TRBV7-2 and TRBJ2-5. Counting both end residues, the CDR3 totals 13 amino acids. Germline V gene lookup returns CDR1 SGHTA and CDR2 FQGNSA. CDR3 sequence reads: CASSLAPRKTQLS.

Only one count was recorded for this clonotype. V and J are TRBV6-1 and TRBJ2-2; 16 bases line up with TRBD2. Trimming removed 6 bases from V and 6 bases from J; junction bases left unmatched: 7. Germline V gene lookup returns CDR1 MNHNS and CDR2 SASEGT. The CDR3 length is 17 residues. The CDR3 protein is CASRGTSGRDIPGELFF. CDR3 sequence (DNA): TGTGCCAGCAGAGGGACTAGCGGGAGGGATATCCCCGGGGAGCTGTTTTTT.

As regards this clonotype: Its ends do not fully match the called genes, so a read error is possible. The CDR3 coding sequence is TGTGCCAGGGGCTTATGGGGCCCAGGCCCAGAGACCCAGTACTTT. This encodes CARGLWGPGPETQYF. The chain employs TRBV11-1 and TRBJ2-3; the D gene is possibly TRBD1 (5 bases). The CDR3 contains 15 residues. Germline CDR1 and CDR2: SGHAT and FQDESV (reference sequence).

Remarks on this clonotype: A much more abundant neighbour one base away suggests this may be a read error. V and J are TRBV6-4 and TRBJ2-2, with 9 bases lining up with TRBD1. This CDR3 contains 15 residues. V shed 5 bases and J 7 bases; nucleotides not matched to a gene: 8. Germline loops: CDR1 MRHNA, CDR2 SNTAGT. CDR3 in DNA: TGTGCCAGCAGTTCGAGACAGGGGGACATCGGGGAGCTGTTTTTT. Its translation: CASSSRQGDIGELFF.

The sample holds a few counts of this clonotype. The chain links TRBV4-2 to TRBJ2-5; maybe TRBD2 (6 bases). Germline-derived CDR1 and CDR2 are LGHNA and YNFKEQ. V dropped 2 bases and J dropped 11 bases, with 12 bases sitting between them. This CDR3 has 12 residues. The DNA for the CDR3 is TGTGCCAGCAGCCAACTAGCGAATGAGCAGTACTTC. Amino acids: CASSQLANEQYF.

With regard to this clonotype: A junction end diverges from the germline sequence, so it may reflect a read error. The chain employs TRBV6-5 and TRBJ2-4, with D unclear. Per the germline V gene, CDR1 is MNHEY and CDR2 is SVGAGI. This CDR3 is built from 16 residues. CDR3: CASSYSAVCATNIQYF. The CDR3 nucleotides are TGTGCCAGCAGTTACTCGGCGGTGTGTGCCACAAACATTCAGTACTTC.

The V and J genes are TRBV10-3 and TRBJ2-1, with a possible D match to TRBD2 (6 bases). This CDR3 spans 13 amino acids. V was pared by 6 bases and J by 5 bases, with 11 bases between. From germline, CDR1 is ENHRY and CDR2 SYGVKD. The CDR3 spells CAIRLGLDNEQFF. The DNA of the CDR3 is TGTGCCATCAGACTGGGACTCGACAATGAGCAGTTCTTC.

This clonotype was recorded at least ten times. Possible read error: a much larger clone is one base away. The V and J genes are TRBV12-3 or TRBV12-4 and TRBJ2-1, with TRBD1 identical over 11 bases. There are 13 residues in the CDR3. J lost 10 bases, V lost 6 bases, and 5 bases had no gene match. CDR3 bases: TGTGCCAGCAGGTCGGGACAGGGGGTCGAGCAGTTCTTC. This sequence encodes CASRSGQGVEQFF.

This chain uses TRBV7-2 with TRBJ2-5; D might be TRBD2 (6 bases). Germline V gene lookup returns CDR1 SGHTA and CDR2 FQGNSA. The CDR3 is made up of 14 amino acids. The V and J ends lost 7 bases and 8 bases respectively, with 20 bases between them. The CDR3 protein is CASTWGGSTDTQYF. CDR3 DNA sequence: TGTGCCAGCACCTGGGGAGGTAGCACAGATACCCAGTACTTC.

Written as DNA, the CDR3 is TGCGCCAGCAGTGGGGAGCGGGCAACGAACACCGGGGAGCTGTTTTTT. Translation: CASSGERATNTGELFF. The chain uses TRBV10-2 and TRBJ2-2, with D maybe TRBD2 (6 bases). The germline V gene encodes CDR1 WSHSY and CDR2 SAAADI. There are 16 residues in the CDR3. V was pared by 4 bases and J by 0 bases, with 12 bases between.

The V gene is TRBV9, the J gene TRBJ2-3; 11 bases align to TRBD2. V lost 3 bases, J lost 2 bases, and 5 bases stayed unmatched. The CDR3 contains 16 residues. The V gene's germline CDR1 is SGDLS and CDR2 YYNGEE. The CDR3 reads CASSGGTSGLTDTQYF. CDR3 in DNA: TGTGCCAGCAGCGGAGGGACTAGCGGCCTCACAGATACGCAGTATTTT.

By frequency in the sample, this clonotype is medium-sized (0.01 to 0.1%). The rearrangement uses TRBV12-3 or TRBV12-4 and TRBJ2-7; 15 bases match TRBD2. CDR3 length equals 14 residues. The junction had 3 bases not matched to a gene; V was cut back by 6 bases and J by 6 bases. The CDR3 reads CASRQGLAGGEQYF. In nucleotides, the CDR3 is TGTGCCAGCAGACAGGGACTAGCGGGGGGCGAGCAGTACTTC.

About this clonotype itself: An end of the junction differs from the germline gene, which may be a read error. The CDR3 bases are TGTGCGGGGCTCGGGGGACGAGCCCAAGAGATTCAGTACTTC. Its translation: CAGLGGRAQEIQYF. The chain links TRBV10-2 to TRBJ2-4; weak D call: TRBD2 (6 bases). CDR3 length: 14 residues. Germline values: CDR1 WSHSY, CDR2 SAAADI.

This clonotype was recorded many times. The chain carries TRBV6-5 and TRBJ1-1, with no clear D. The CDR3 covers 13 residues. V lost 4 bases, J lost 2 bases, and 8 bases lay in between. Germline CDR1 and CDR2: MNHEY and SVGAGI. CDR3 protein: CASSLVRNTEAFF. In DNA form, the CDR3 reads TGTGCCAGCAGTTTGGTACGAAACACTGAAGCTTTCTTT.

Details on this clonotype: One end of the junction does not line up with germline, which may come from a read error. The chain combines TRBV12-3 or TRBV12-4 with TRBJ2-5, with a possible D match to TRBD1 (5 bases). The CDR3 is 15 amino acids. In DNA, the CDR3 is TGTGCCAGCAGGACAGAACAGAGTACCCAAGAGGCCCTGACCTTC. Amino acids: CASRTEQSTQEALTF.

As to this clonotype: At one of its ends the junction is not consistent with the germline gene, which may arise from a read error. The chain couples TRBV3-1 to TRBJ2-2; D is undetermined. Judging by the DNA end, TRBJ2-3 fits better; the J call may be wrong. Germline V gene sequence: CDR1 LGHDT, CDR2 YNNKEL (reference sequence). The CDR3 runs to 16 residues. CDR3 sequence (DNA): TGTGCCAGCAGCCGCCGTTCCGCGGCTAACACAGAGACGCAGTATTTT. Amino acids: CASSRRSAANTETQYF.

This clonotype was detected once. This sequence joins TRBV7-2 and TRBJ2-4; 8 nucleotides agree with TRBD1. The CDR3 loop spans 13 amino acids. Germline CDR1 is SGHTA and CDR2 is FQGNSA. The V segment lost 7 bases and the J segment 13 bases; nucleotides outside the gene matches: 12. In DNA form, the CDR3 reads TGTGCCAGCACCCCAGGGGGCAAAGATACGCAGTACTTC. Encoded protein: CASTPGGKDTQYF.

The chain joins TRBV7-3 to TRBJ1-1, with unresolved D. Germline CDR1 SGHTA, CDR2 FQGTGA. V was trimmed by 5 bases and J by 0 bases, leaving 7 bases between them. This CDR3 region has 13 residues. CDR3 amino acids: CASSPFLNTEAFF. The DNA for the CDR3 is TGTGCCAGCAGCCCATTTCTGAACACTGAAGCTTTCTTT. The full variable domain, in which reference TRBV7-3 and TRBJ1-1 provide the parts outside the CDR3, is GAGVSQTPSNKVTEKGKYVELRCDPISGHTALYWYRQSLGQGPEFLIYFQGTGAADDSGLPNDRFFAVRPEGSVSTLKIQRTERGDSAVYLCASSPFLNTEAFFGQGTRLTVV.

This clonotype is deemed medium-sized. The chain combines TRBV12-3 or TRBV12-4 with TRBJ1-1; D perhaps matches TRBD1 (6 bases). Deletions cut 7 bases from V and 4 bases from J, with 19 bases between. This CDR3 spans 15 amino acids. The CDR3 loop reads CASTISGAPVTEAFF. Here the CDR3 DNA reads TGTGCCAGCACTATTTCGGGGGCCCCGGTCACTGAAGCTTTCTTT.

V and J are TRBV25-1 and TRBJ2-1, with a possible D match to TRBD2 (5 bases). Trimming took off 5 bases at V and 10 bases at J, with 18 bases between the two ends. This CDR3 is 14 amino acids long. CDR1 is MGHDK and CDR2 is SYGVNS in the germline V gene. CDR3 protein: CASSRRGPSYEQFF. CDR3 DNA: TGTGCCAGCAGTAGGCGAGGGCCGTCCTACGAGCAGTTCTTC.